This T cell receptor beta chain originates from a study of shared clonotypes between healthy human individuals. The study, taken as a whole, reports: Tissues were not sampled, only blood, and their repertoires likely differ.

Generated by immunoSEQ multiplex PCR, the TCRdb table keeps only in-frame clones and is missing some. The data hold about half a million clones, with around 80% observed a single time. About this clone itself: As yet, its antigen is unknown.

The CDR3 is 14 residues long. Germline loops: CDR1 SQVTM, CDR2 ANQGSEA. The trim removed 7 bases at V and 2 bases at J, leaving 8 bases unmatched. Input material: PBMCs. This receptor was taken from a woman aged 40 to 50 in good health. Some clones in this sample may be carry-over from other donors' samples. V is TRBV29-1 and J is TRBJ2-3; 8 bases agree with TRBD2. DNA for the CDR3: TGCAGCGGAGGGGCGGGAGGACTCACAGATACGCAGTATTTT. This sequence encodes CSGGAGGLTDTQYF.